A single TCR beta chain is shown here with its context. Its specificity is not known. The protocol was immunoSEQ multiplex PCR, while the TCRdb copy is restricted to in-frame clones and leaves out a portion. Here the sample spans 20,000 or so clones, roughly 80% being singletons. This sample was included in a study of T cells in localized non-small cell lung cancer. Study-wide results and caveats: Greater blood T cell density accompanied longer overall survival. Uninvolved adjacent lung had higher T cell clonality than tumor and all other tissues. For the top 100 tumor clones, a median about 62 also appeared in adjacent lung. Heterogeneity is still possible, as just one tumor region was sequenced.

V gave up 6 bases and J gave up 6 bases, with 14 bases separating them. CDR3 length: 14 amino acids. The germline V gene has CDR1 MRHNA and CDR2 SNTAGT. The starting material was peripheral blood, obtained before any cancer treatment. This TCR came from a man between 40 and 69 years old with stage I lung adenocarcinoma. V is TRBV6-4 and J is TRBJ2-2, with D maybe TRBD2 (5 bases). CDR3 coding DNA: TGTGCCAGCAGGAAGGATTGGGGAGCCGGGGAGCTGTTTTTT. This translates into CASRKDWGAGELFF.